This record covers a single TCR beta chain. This entry is derived from a study of cytomegalovirus exposure and HLA in healthy donors. Researchers ran the PCR with 60 Vbeta and 13 Jbeta primers. Profiling relied on immunoSEQ multiplex PCR, and the TCRdb table lists in-frame clones only, not all of them. This sample yields about 130,000 clones, of which more than 70% are seen a single time; approximately 2% belongs to the top ten. CDR1 is MNHEY, CDR2 SVGAGI, per germline. Trimming removed 6 bases at V and 6 bases at J, with 19 bases between. This CDR3 contains 15 residues. This chain joins TRBV6-5 and TRBJ2-3, with D maybe TRBD1 (6 bases). The sequenced sample consisted of PBMCs. The receptor's source is a man aged 25-45 years in good health and CMV-seronegative. This chain's CDR3 is CASSPPTGIRDTQYF. CDR3 bases: TGTGCCAGCAGCCCACCAACAGGGATCCGGGATACGCAGTATTTT.